This entry describes one TCR beta chain. This entry is derived from a study of chemoradiotherapy in HPV16-positive cancers. The repertoire was sequenced with immunoSEQ multiplex PCR; TCRdb's copy has only in-frame clones and lacks some. This sample yields a few thousand clones, of which around 89% are seen a single time; around 4% belongs to the top ten. This material consisted of tumor tissue, taken from a patient who underwent chemoradiotherapy. The sequence derives from a human donor with HPV-associated anogenital cancer.

The CDR3 region is CASSEQVAFSGNTIYF. CDR3 DNA: TGTGCCAGCAGTGAACAGGTGGCCTTCTCTGGAAACACCATATATTTT. The chain combines TRBV2 with TRBJ1-3; no clear D gene. CDR3 length: 16 residues. Germline V lookup: CDR1 SNHLY, CDR2 FYNNEI. V was cut by 2 bases and J by 0 bases, with 11 bases left in between.